This entry lists 20 T cell receptor beta chains sequenced from one sample in a study of blood T cell repertoires in COVID-19. Method: immunoSEQ multiplex PCR; TCRdb's copy keeps in-frame clones and lacks some. The sample shows approximately 250,000 clones, around 84% of them seen only once. The sequencing sample was made of peripheral blood. These receptor sequences come from a woman aged 60 to 75 with COVID-19, enrolled during active disease.

The rearrangement joins TRBV19 to TRBJ2-5; D is perhaps TRBD2 (6 bases). The germline V gene has CDR1 LNHDA and CDR2 SQIVND (reference sequence). V lost 5 bases to trimming and J lost 4 bases, with 11 bases between them. The CDR3 has 13 residues. CDR3: CASSSTRGETQYF. In nucleotides, the CDR3 is TGTGCCAGTAGTTCGACTAGGGGAGAGACCCAGTACTTC.

CDR3 sequence reads: CASNRVGDTQYF. CDR3 DNA sequence: TGTGCCAGCAACAGGGTCGGGGATACGCAGTATTTT. The rearrangement joins TRBV7-8 to TRBJ2-3, with a weak D call TRBD1 (6 bases). The V and J ends lost 7 bases and 6 bases respectively, with 11 bases between them. CDR1 SGHVS and CDR2 FQNEAQ come from the germline V gene. This CDR3 spans 12 amino acids.

In its sample, this clone was seen a few times. The chain joins TRBV5-1 to TRBJ1-4; 8 bases match TRBD1. V was pared by 3 bases and J by 5 bases, with 6 bases of the junction left unmatched. Germline V CDR1 and CDR2: SGHRS, YFSETQ. The CDR3 length is 15 residues. DNA of the CDR3: TGCGCCAGCAGCTACAGGACAGGGAAGAATGAAAAACTGTTTTTT. Encoded protein: CASSYRTGKNEKLFF.

The V gene is TRBV6-5, the J gene TRBJ2-2; D perhaps matches TRBD2 (5 bases). The length of the CDR3 is 14 residues. CDR1 is MNHEY and CDR2 is SVGAGI in the germline V gene. Trimming removed 4 bases from V and 6 bases from J, with 12 bases in between. The CDR3 nucleotides read TGTGCCAGCAGTTCCCTAGGGAGCCCCGGGGAGCTGTTTTTT. It codes for CASSSLGSPGELFF.

V is TRBV6-2 or TRBV6-3 and J is TRBJ1-1; no clear D gene. From germline, CDR1 is MNHEY and CDR2 SVGEGT. This CDR3 spans 13 amino acids. V shed 0 bases and J shed 8 bases, with 10 bases lying between them. The CDR3: CASSYSAGREAFF. CDR3 coding DNA: TGTGCCAGCAGTTACTCGGCAGGCCGAGAAGCTTTCTTT.

The J gene is TRBJ2-3, the V gene TRBV6-5; a weak D match, TRBD2 (6 bases). The V gene lost 8 bases and the J gene lost 6 bases, with 9 bases spanning the gap. CDR3 length: 11 amino acids. Germline CDR1 is MNHEY and CDR2 is SVGAGI. The CDR3 spells CASHRGDTQYF. CDR3 nucleotide sequence: TGTGCCAGCCACCGGGGGGATACGCAGTATTTT.

This clone was seen only a few times. The J gene is TRBJ2-3, the V gene TRBV7-9; TRBD2 matches 10 bases. The V and J ends lost 5 bases and 3 bases, in that order; junction bases with no gene match: 11. The germline gives CDR1 SEHNR, CDR2 FQNEAQ (reference sequence). The CDR3 runs 17 residues. For the CDR3, the DNA is TGTGCCAGCAGCCCCCAGGGAGCGGGAGGGGGAACAGATACGCAGTATTTT. Protein product: CASSPQGAGGGTDTQYF.

The CDR3, as DNA: TGTGCCAGCAGCTCCGCGGGACTAGCGGGATCCGAGCAGTACTTC. As protein: CASSSAGLAGSEQYF. The chain recombines TRBV13 with TRBJ2-7; the match to TRBD2 covers 13 bases. V was pared by 4 bases and J by 6 bases, with 6 bases of the junction left unmatched. The CDR3 runs to 15 residues. Looked up from germline, CDR1 is PRHDT and CDR2 is FYEKMQ (reference sequence). Based on the CDR3 plus reference TRBV13 and TRBJ2-7, the full variable domain is AAGVIQSPRHLIKEKRETATLKCYPIPRHDTVYWYQQGPGQDPQFLISFYEKMQSDKGSIPDRFSAQQFSDYHSELNMSSLELGDSALYFCASSSAGLAGSEQYFGPGTRLTVT.

The chain couples TRBV2 to TRBJ1-1, with D perhaps matching TRBD1 (6 bases). The V end lost 3 bases, the J end lost 11 bases, and 37 bases lay between the germline ends. Per germline, CDR1 SNHLY and CDR2 FYNNEI. This CDR3 comprises 20 residues. The CDR3 region has the DNA TGTGCCAGCAGTGATAGCAGGAGCCGTTTTAATATGGGGGCTTTATACGGGGCTTTCTTT. Residues: CASSDSRSRFNMGALYGAFF.

The gene calls are TRBV28 and TRBJ1-1; 8 bases are a match to TRBD1. Germline CDR1 is MDHEN and CDR2 is SYDVKM. The CDR3 covers 15 residues. The junction had 12 bases not matched to a gene; V was cut back by 6 bases and J by 6 bases. CDR3 in amino acids: CASSASRQGAAEAFF. The CDR3 region has the DNA TGTGCCAGCAGCGCCAGTCGGCAGGGGGCCGCTGAAGCTTTCTTT.

This chain connects TRBV7-3 to TRBJ1-2, with a weak D call TRBD1 (6 bases). Looked up from germline, CDR1 is SGHTA and CDR2 is FQGTGA. The CDR3 loop spans 14 amino acids. V shed 5 bases and J shed 3 bases, with 13 bases lying between them. CDR3 in amino acids: CASSPRGGDYGYTF. CDR3 nucleotides: TGTGCCAGCAGCCCGAGGGGGGGAGACTATGGCTACACCTTC. Looking up the rest from reference TRBV7-3 and TRBJ1-2 gives the full variable domain: GAGVSQTPSNKVTEKGKYVELRCDPISGHTALYWYRQSLGQGPEFLIYFQGTGAADDSGLPNDRFFAVRPEGSVSTLKIQRTERGDSAVYLCASSPRGGDYGYTFGSGTRLTVV.

This sequence joins TRBV15 and TRBJ1-2; the D is unclear. Trimming pared 0 bases from V and 8 bases from J, leaving 13 bases between. CDR3 length: 14 residues. Germline V gene sequence: CDR1 LNHNV, CDR2 YYDKDF (reference sequence). This CDR3 is CATSRDIGGKGYTF. The CDR3 DNA follows: TGTGCCACCAGCAGAGATATAGGAGGAAAGGGCTACACCTTC.

This chain joins TRBV28 and TRBJ1-1; 7 nucleotides align to TRBD1. This CDR3 contains 17 residues. Germline V gene sequence: CDR1 MDHEN, CDR2 SYDVKM. V lost 3 bases and J lost 1; bases outside the gene matches: 11. The CDR3 here is CASSLGVGTVGNTEAFF. The CDR3 bases are TGTGCCAGCAGTTTGGGTGTCGGGACAGTAGGGAACACTGAAGCTTTCTTT.

V is TRBV6-5 and J is TRBJ1-2; TRBD1 might be the D (6 bases). Germline loops: CDR1 MNHEY, CDR2 SVGAGI. The CDR3 consists of 14 residues. V lost 6 bases and J lost 3, with 14 bases in between. In nucleotides, the CDR3 is TGTGCCAGCAGATCGACAGGTACGGACTATGGCTACACCTTC. Its protein is CASRSTGTDYGYTF.

Points on this clone: Other nucleotide sequences in the sample specify the same CDR3. This rearrangement joins TRBV6-2 or TRBV6-3 to TRBJ2-5; perhaps TRBD2 as D (6 bases). CDR3 size: 13 residues. Trimming removed 2 bases at V and 5 bases at J, with 9 bases between. Germline lookup yields CDR1 MNHEY and CDR2 SVGEGT. The CDR3 bases are TGTGCCAGCAGTTACGCAGGGAGGGAGACCCAGTACTTC. The encoded protein is CASSYAGRETQYF.

V gene TRBV30 combines with J gene TRBJ2-1, with 8 bases matching TRBD1. The ends lost 5 bases at V and 0 bases at J; junction bases unmatched: 3. The CDR3 runs to 14 residues. Germline CDR1 and CDR2: GTSNPN and SVGIG (reference sequence). CDR3 loop: CAWDRGLSYNEQFF. The CDR3 DNA reads TGTGCCTGGGACAGGGGCCTCTCCTACAATGAGCAGTTCTTC.

V is TRBV24-1 and J is TRBJ2-5; 15 bases fit TRBD2. Per germline, CDR1 KGHDR and CDR2 SFDVKD. V was clipped by 3 bases and J by 5 bases; unmatched bases: 9. The length of the CDR3 is 18 residues. The CDR3 protein is CATSDRTSGRDVAETQYF. In nucleotides, the CDR3 is TGTGCCACCAGTGATAGGACTAGCGGGAGGGATGTAGCGGAGACCCAGTACTTC.

The chain recombines TRBV4-2 with TRBJ1-5, with D unresolved. Germline CDR1 reads LGHNA; CDR2 reads YNFKEQ. The germline V and J ends were trimmed by 0 bases and 4 bases, with 13 bases remaining between them. CDR3 length: 16 residues. The CDR3 loop is CASSQDGLQSNQPQHF. The DNA of the CDR3 is TGTGCCAGCAGCCAAGATGGGTTACAGTCAAATCAGCCCCAGCATTTT.

This chain connects TRBV5-1 to TRBJ2-1; tentatively, D is TRBD1 (6 bases). Per the germline V gene, CDR1 is SGHRS and CDR2 is YFSETQ. V was shortened by 0 bases and J by 1 base, with 14 bases between the two germline ends. The CDR3 length is 17 residues. The CDR3 DNA follows: TGCGCCAGCAGCTTGGCCGTGGGGGCCGTATCCTACAATGAGCAGTTCTTC. Translating gives CASSLAVGAVSYNEQFF.

This sequence joins TRBV4-1 and TRBJ1-5; D gene unclear. The germline V gene encodes CDR1 MGHRA and CDR2 YSYEKL. The CDR3 extends over 13 amino acids. The germline V and J ends were trimmed by 4 bases and 8 bases, with 12 bases remaining between them. CDR3 nucleotides: TGCGCCAGCAGCCGGATGCTGAGGGAGCCCCAGCATTTT. It is translated as CASSRMLREPQHF.